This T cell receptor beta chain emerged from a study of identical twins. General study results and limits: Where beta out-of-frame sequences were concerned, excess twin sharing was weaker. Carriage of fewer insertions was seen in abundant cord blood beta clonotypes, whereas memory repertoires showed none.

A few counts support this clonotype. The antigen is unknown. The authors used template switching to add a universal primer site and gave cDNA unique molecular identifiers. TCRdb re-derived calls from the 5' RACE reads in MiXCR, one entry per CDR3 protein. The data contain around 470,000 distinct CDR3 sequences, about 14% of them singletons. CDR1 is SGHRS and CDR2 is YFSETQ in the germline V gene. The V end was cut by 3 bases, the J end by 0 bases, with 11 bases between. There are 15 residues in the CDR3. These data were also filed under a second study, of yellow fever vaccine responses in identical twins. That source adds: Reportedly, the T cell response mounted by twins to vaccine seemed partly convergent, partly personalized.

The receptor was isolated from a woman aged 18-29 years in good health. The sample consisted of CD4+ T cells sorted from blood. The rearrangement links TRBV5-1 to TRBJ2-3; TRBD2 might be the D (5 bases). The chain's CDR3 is CASSYGVQSTDTQYF. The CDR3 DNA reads TGCGCCAGCAGCTACGGGGTACAAAGCACAGATACGCAGTATTTT.